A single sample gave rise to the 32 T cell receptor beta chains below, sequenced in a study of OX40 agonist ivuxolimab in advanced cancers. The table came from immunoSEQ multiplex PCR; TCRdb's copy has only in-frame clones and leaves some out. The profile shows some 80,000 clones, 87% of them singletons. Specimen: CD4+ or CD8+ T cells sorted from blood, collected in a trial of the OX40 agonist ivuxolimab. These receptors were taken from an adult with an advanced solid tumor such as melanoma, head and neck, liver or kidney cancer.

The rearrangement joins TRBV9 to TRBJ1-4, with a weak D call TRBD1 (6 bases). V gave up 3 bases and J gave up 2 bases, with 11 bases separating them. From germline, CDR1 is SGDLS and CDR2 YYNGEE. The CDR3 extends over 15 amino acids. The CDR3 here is CASSASTGTNEKLFF. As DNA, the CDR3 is TGTGCCAGCAGCGCATCGACAGGTACTAATGAAAAACTGTTTTTT. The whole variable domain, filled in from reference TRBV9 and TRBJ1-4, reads DSGVTQTPKHLITATGQRVTLRCSPRSGDLSVYWYQQSLDQGLQFLIQYYNGEERAKGNILERFSAQQFPDLHSELNLSSLELGDSALYFCASSASTGTNEKLFFGSGTQLSVL.

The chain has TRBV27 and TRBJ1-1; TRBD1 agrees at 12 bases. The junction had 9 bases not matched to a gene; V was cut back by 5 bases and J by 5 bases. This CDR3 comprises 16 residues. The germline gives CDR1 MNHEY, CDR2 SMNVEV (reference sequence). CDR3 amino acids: CASSRGTGGRETEAFF. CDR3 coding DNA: TGTGCCAGCAGTCGCGGGACAGGGGGCCGGGAGACTGAAGCTTTCTTT.

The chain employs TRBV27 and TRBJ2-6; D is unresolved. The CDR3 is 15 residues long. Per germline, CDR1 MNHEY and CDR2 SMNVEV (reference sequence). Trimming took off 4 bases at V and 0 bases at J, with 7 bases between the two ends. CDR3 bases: TGTGCCAGCAGTTATAGGAACTCTGGGGCCAACGTCCTGACTTTC. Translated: CASSYRNSGANVLTF.

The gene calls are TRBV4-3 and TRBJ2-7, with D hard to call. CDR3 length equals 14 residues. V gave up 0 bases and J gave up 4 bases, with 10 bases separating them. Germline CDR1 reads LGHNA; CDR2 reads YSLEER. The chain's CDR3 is CASSQDLERYEQYF. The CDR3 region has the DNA TGCGCCAGCAGCCAAGATTTAGAAAGGTACGAGCAGTACTTC.

The CDR3: CASGLQGMNTEAFF. The CDR3 nucleotides read TGTGCCAGCGGGTTACAGGGCATGAACACTGAAGCTTTCTTT. The genes are TRBV28 and TRBJ1-1; D perhaps matches TRBD1 (6 bases). The CDR3 is made up of 14 amino acids. V lost 8 bases, J lost 0 bases, and 13 bases lay in between. From germline, CDR1 is MDHEN and CDR2 SYDVKM.

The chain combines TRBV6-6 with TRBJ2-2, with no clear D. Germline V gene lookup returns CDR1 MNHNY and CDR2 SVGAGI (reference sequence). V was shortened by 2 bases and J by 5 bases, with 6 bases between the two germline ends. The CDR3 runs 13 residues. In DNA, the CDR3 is TGTGCCAGCAGTTACCCAGAAACCGGGGAGCTGTTTTTT. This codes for CASSYPETGELFF.

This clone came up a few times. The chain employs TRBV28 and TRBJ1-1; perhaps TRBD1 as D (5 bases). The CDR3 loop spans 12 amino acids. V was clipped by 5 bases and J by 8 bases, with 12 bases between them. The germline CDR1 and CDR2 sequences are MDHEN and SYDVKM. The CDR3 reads CASSTTVSEAFF. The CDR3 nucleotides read TGTGCCAGCAGTACGACAGTTTCGGAAGCTTTCTTT.

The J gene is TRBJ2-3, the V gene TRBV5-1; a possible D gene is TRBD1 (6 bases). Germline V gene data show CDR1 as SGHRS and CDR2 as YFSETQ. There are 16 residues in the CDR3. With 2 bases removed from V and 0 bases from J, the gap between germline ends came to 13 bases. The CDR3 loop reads CASSLGQSASTDTQYF. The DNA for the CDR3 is TGCGCCAGCAGCTTAGGACAGTCTGCTAGCACAGATACGCAGTATTTT.

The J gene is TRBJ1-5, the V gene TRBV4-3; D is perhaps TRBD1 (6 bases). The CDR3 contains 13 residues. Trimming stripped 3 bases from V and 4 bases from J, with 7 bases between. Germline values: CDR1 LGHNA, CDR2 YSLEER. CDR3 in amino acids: CASSHDRNQPQHF. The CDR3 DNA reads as TGCGCCAGCAGCCACGACAGGAATCAGCCCCAGCATTTT.

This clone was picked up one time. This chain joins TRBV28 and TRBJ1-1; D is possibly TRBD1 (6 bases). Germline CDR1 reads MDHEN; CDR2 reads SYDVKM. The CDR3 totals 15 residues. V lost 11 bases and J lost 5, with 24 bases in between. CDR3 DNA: TGTGCCGCCATCGGGGGGGCGATCGTAGGGACTGAAGCTTTCTTT. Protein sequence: CAAIGGAIVGTEAFF.

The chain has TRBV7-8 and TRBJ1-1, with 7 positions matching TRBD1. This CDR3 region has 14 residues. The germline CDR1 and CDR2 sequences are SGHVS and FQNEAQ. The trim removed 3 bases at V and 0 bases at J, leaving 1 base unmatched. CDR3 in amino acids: CASSFDRVNTEAFF. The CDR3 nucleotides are TGTGCCAGCAGCTTTGACAGGGTGAACACTGAAGCTTTCTTT. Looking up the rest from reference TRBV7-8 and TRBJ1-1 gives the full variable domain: GAGVSQSPRYKVAKRGQDVALRCDPISGHVSLFWYQQALGQGPEFLTYFQNEAQLDKSGLPSDRFFAERPEGSVSTLKIQRTQQEDSAVYLCASSFDRVNTEAFFGQGTRLTVV.

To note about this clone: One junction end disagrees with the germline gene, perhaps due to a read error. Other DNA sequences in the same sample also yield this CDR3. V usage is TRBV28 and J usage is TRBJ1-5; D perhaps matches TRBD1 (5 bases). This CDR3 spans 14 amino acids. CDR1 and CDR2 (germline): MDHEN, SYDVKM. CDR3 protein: CASSSPAGGQPQHF. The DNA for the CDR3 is TGTGCCAGTAGTTCCCCTGCGGGGGGGCAGCCCCAGCATTTT.

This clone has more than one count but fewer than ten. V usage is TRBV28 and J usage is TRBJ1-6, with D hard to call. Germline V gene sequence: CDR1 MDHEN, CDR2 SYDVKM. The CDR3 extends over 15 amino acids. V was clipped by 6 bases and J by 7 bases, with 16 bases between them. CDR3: CASRWVHSANSPLHF. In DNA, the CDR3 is TGTGCCAGCAGGTGGGTACACAGCGCAAATTCACCCCTCCACTTT. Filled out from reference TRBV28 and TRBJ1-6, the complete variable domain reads DVKVTQSSRYLVKRTGEKVFLECVQDMDHENMFWYRQDPGLGLRLIYFSYDVKMKEKGDIPEGYSVSREKKERFSLILESASTNQTSMYLCASRWVHSANSPLHFGNGTRLTVT.

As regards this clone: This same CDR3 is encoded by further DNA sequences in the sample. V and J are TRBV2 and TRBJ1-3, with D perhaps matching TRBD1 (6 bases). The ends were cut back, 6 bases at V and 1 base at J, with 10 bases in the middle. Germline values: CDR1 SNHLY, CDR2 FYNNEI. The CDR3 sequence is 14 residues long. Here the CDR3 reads CASSRTVSGNTIYF. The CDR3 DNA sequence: TGTGCCAGCAGCAGGACAGTTTCTGGAAACACCATATATTTT.

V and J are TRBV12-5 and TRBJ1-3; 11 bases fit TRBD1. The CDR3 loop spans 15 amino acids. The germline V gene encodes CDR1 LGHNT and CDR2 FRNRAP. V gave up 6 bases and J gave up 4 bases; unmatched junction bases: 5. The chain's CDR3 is CASGPGQGDGNTIYF. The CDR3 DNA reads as TGTGCTAGTGGCCCGGGACAGGGGGACGGAAACACCATATATTTT.

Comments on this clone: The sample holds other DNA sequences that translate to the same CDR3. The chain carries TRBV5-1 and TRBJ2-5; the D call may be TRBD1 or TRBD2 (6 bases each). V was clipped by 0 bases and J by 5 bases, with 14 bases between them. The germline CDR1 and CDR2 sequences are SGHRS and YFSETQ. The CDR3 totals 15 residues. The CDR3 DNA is TGCGCCAGCAGCTTGGTTCCGGGGGCCCGGGAGACCCAGTACTTC. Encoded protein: CASSLVPGARETQYF.

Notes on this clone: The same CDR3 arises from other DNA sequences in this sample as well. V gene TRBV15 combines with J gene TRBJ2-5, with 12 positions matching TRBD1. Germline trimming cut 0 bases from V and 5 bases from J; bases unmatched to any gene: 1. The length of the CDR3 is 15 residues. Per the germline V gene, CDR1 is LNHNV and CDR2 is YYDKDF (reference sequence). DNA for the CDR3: TGTGCCACCAGCAGAGAGGGACAGGGGGCTGAGACCCAGTACTTC. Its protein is CATSREGQGAETQYF.

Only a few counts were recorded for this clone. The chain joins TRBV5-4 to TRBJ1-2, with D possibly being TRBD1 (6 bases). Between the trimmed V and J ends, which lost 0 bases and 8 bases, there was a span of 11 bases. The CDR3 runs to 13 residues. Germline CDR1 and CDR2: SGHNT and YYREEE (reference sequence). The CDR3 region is CASSLDRAGGYTF. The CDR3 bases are TGTGCCAGCAGCTTGGACAGGGCCGGGGGCTACACCTTC.

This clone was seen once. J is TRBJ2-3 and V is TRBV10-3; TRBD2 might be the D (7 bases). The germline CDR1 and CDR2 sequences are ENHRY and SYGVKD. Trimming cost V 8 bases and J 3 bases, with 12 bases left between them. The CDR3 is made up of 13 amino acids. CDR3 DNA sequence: TGTGCCATCGGGGGGGCGGGTACAGATACGCAGTATTTT. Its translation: CAIGGAGTDTQYF.

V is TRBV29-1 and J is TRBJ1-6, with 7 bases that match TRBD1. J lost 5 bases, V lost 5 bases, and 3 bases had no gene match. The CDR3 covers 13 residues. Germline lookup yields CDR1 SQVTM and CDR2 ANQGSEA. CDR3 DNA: TGCAGCGTTTTACAGGGGAATAATTCACCCCTCCACTTT. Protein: CSVLQGNNSPLHF.

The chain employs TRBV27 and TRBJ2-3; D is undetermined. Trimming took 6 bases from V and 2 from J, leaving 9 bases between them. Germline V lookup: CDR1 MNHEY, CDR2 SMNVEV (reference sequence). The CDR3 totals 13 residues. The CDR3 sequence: CASRSLFTDTQYF. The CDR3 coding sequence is TGTGCCAGCAGGAGCCTATTCACAGATACGCAGTATTTT.

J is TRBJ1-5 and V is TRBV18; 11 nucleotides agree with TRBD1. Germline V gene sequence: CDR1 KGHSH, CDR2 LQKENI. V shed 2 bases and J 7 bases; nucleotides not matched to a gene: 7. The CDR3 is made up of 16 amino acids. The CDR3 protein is CASSPGQGATGQPQHF. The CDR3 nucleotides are TGTGCCAGCTCACCAGGACAGGGGGCTACCGGACAGCCCCAGCATTTT.

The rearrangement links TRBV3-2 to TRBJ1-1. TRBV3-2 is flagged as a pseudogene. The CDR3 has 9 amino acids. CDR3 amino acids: CAGRTEAFF. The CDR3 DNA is TGTGCCGGTCGGACTGAAGCTTTCTTT.

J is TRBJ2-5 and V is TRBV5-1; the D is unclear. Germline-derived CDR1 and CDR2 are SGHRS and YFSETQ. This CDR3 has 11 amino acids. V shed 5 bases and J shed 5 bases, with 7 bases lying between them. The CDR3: CASSKEETQYF. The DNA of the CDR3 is TGCGCCAGCAGTAAGGAGGAGACCCAGTACTTC.

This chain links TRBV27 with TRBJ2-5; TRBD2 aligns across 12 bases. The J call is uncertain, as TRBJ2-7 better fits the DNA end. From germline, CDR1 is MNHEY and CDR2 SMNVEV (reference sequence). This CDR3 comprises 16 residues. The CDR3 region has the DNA TGTGCCAGCAGTCTTAGACTAGCGGGAGCGAGAGGCGAGCAGTACTTC. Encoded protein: CASSLRLAGARGEQYF.

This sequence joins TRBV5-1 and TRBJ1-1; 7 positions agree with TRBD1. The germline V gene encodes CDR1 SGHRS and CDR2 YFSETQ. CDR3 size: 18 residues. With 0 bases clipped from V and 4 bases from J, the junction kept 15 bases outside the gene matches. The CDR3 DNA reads TGCGCCAGCAGCTTGGGTCAGGCAGGGGGGTTAAGGGGCACTGAAGCTTTCTTT. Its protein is CASSLGQAGGLRGTEAFF.

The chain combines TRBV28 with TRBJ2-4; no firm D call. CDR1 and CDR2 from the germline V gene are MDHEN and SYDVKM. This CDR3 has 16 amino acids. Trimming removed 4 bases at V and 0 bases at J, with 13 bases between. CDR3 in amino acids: CASSSPLWQAKNIQYF. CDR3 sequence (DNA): TGTGCCAGCAGTTCCCCCCTTTGGCAAGCCAAAAACATTCAGTACTTC.

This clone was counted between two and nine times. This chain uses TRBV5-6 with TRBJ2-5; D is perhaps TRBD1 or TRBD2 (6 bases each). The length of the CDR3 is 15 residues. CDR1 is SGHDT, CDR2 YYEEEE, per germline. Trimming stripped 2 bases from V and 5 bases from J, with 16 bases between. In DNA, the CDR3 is TGTGCCAGCAGCTTACTCCTACAGGGACTGGAGACCCAGTACTTC. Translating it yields CASSLLLQGLETQYF.

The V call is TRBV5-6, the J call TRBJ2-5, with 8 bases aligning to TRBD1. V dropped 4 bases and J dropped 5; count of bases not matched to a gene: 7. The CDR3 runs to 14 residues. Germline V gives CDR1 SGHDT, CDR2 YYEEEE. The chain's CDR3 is CASSPRTGRETQYF. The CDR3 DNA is TGTGCCAGCAGCCCACGGACAGGGCGGGAGACCCAGTACTTC.

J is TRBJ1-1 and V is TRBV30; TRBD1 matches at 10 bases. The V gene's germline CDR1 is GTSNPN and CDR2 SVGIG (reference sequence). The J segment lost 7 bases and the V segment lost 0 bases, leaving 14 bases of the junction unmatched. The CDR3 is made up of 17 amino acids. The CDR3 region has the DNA TGTGCCTGGAGTGTACGGTGGACAGGGGGTGATACTGGTGAAGCTTTCTTT. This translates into CAWSVRWTGGDTGEAFF.

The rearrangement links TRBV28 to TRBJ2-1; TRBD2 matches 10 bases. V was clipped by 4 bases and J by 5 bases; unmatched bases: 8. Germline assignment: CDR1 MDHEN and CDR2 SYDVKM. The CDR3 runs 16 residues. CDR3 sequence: CASSSPGLAADNEQFF. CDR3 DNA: TGTGCCAGCAGTTCCCCCGGACTAGCGGCCGACAATGAGCAGTTCTTC.

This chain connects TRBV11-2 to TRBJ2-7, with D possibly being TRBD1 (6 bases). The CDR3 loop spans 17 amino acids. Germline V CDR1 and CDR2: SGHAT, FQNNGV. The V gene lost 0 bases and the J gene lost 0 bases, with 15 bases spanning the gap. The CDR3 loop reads CASSLDWSGQDSYEQYF. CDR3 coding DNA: TGTGCCAGCAGCTTAGACTGGTCGGGACAAGACTCCTACGAGCAGTACTTC.